Here is one T cell receptor beta chain with its context. Its antigen is not known. The PCR employed 60 Vbeta primers together with 13 Jbeta primers. Here immunoSEQ multiplex PCR was the method, and the copy in TCRdb shows in-frame clones only, minus some. The table includes 98,000 or so clones, around 80% detected once. This sample was included in a study of cytomegalovirus exposure and HLA in healthy donors. The overall study: Falling in the Caucasian-associated ancestry cluster were about 82% of under 500 genotyped donors. General observations from the study: TRBV6-2, TRBV6-3 and some other V segments were excluded as indistinguishable.

The trim removed 4 bases at V and 4 bases at J, leaving 5 bases unmatched. The CDR3 covers 15 residues. Germline V gene lookup returns CDR1 SEHNR and CDR2 FQNEAQ (reference sequence). The source is a man aged 55 to 69 in good health and CMV-seropositive. The sample comprised PBMCs. The chain is built from TRBV7-9 and TRBJ2-5, with 11 bases that match TRBD1. The CDR3, as DNA: TGTGCCAGCAGCTCGCTGGACAGGGGGCGAGAGACCCAGTACTTC. It is translated as CASSSLDRGRETQYF.